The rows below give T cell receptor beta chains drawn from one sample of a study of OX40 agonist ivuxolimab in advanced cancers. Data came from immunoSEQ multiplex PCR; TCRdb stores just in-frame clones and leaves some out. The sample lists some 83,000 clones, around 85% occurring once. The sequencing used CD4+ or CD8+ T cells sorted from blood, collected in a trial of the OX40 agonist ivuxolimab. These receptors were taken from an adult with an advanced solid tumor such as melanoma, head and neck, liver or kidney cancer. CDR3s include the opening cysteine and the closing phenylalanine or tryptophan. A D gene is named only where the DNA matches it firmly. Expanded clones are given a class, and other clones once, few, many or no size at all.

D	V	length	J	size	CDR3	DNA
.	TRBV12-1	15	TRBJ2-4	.	CASGTSIWVRNIQYF	TGTGCCAGCGGGACTAGTATCTGGGTTAGGAACATTCAGTACTTC
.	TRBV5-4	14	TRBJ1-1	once	CASSLGGIGTEAFF	TGTGCCAGCAGCTTGGGCGGGATAGGGACTGAAGCTTTCTTT
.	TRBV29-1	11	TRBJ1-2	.	CSVDRVWGYTF	TGCAGCGTTGACAGGGTGTGGGGCTACACCTTC
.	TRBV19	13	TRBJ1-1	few	CASKLGLNTEAFF	TGTGCCAGTAAATTGGGGTTGAACACTGAAGCTTTCTTT
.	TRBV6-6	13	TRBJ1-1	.	CASSYPWGAEAFF	TGTGCCAGCAGTTACCCTTGGGGGGCTGAAGCTTTCTTT
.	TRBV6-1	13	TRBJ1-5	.	CASSEGRHQPQHF	TGTGCCAGCAGTGAAGGTCGCCATCAGCCCCAGCATTTT
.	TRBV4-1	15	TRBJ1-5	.	CASSQNIISGQPQHF	TGCGCCAGCAGCCAAAATATTATAAGTGGACAGCCCCAGCATTTT
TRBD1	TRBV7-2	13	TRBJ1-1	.	CASSLTEGAGAFF	TGTGCCAGCAGCTTAACCGAGGGGGCAGGGGCTTTCTTT
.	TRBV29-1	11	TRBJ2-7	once	CSVNQGYEQYF	TGCAGCGTAAACCAGGGGTACGAGCAGTACTTC
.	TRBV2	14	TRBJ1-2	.	CASRRAGANYGYTF	TGTGCCAGCAGGCGGGCAGGGGCTAACTATGGCTACACCTTC
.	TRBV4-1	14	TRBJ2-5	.	CASSQVFVSETQYF	TGCGCCAGCAGCCAAGTGTTTGTGTCGGAGACCCAGTACTTC
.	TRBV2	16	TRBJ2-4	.	CASSALGPAAGDIQYF	TGTGCCAGCAGCGCCCTTGGACCAGCCGCCGGTGACATTCAGTACTTC
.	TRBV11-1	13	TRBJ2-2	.	CASSLRFTGELFF	TGTGCCAGCAGCTTACGGTTCACCGGGGAGCTGTTTTTT
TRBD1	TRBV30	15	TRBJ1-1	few	CACLSWTGGGTEAFF	TGTGCCTGCCTTTCATGGACAGGGGGGGGAACTGAAGCTTTCTTT
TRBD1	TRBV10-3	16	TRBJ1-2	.	CAISDSNKQGLYGYTF	TGTGCCATCAGTGACTCTAATAAACAGGGGCTGTATGGCTACACCTTC
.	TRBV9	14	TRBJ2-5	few	CASSVTPLQETQYF	TGTGCCAGCAGCGTCACCCCCCTACAAGAGACCCAGTACTTC
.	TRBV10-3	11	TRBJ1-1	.	CAIRSSTEAFF	TGTGCCATCAGGAGTAGCACTGAAGCTTTCTTT
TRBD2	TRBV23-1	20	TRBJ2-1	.	CASSQQVRGLAGPGSNEQFF	TGCGCCAGCAGTCAACAGGTCCGGGGACTAGCGGGACCTGGGAGCAATGAGCAGTTCTTC
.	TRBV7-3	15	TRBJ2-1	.	CASSQSPGANNEQFF	TGTGCCAGCAGCCAGAGCCCAGGGGCCAACAATGAGCAGTTCTTC
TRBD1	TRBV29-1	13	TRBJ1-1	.	CSVVRQGRTEAFF	TGCAGCGTTGTCCGACAGGGAAGGACTGAAGCTTTCTTT
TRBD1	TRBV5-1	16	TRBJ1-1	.	CASSSPPGQGVTEAFF	TGCGCCAGCAGCAGCCCCCCGGGACAGGGGGTCACTGAAGCTTTCTTT
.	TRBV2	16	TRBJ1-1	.	CASTPRIGGPNTEAFF	TGTGCCAGCACTCCTCGAATAGGGGGACCGAACACTGAAGCTTTCTTT
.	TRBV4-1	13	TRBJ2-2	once	CASSQGPTGELFF	TGCGCCAGCAGCCAAGGTCCGACCGGGGAGCTGTTTTTT
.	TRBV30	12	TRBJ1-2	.	CAWSFGTHGYTF	TGTGCCTGGAGTTTTGGGACACATGGCTACACCTTC
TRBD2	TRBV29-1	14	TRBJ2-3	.	CSVRSGRGTDTQYF	TGCAGCGTTAGGAGCGGGAGGGGCACAGATACGCAGTATTTT
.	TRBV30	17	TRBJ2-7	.	CAWDQQDFPTIAYEQYF	TGTGCCTGGGACCAGCAGGACTTCCCCACGATTGCCTACGAGCAGTACTTC
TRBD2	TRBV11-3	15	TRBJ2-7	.	CASSLGLAETYEQYF	TGTGCCAGCAGCTTAGGGCTAGCGGAGACCTACGAGCAGTACTTC
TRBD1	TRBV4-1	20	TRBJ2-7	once	CASSQDAFAIRDRGSHEQYF	TGCGCCAGCAGCCAAGATGCTTTCGCTATCCGGGACAGGGGATCCCACGAGCAGTACTTC
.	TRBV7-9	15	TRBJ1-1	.	CASSLGGRGDTEAFF	TGTGCCAGCAGCTTAGGGGGACGGGGGGACACTGAAGCTTTCTTT
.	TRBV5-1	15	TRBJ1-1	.	CASSLAGTLNTEAFF	TGCGCCAGCAGCTTAGCCGGGACTTTGAACACTGAAGCTTTCTTT
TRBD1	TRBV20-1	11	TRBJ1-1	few	CRANRGTEAFF	TGCAGGGCGAACAGGGGCACTGAAGCTTTCTTT
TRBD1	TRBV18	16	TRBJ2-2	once	CASSPFQTGSTGELFF	TGTGCCAGCTCACCATTTCAGACAGGGAGCACCGGGGAGCTGTTTTTT
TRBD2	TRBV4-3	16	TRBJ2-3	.	CASSPGLAERTDTQYF	TGCGCCAGCAGCCCGGGACTAGCGGAGAGGACAGATACGCAGTATTTT
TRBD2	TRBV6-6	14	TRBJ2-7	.	CASTSSGRNYEQYF	TGTGCCAGCACGTCTAGCGGGAGGAACTACGAGCAGTACTTC
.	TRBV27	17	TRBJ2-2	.	CASSWMTGLGGTGELFF	TGTGCCAGCAGTTGGATGACAGGACTCGGTGGCACCGGGGAGCTGTTTTTT
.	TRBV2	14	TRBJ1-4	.	CASSDLSNSEKLFF	TGTGCCAGCAGTGATTTATCAAACAGCGAAAAACTGTTTTTT
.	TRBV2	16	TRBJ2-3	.	CASSEAETPSTDTQYF	TGTGCCAGCAGTGAAGCGGAGACGCCTAGCACAGATACGCAGTATTTT
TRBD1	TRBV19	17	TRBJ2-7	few	CASTAKGGGQGSYEQYF	TGTGCCAGTACCGCTAAAGGGGGCGGACAGGGGTCATACGAGCAGTACTTC
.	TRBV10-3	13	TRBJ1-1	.	CAIRERPNTEAFF	TGTGCCATCAGAGAACGGCCAAACACTGAAGCTTTCTTT
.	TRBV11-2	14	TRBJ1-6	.	CASSLGQGGSPLHF	TGTGCCAGCAGCTTGGGGCAGGGAGGCTCACCCCTCCACTTT
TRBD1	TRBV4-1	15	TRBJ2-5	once	CASSQGDRRQETQYF	TGCGCCAGCAGCCAAGGGGACAGGCGCCAAGAGACCCAGTACTTC